The rows below give T cell receptor beta chains drawn from one sample of a study of blood T cell repertoires in COVID-19. Generated by immunoSEQ multiplex PCR, the TCRdb table keeps only in-frame clones and is missing some. The data show 270,000 or so clones, with more than 85% seen just once and about 3% held by the top ten. Source material: PBMCs or T cells enriched from blood (not recorded which). The receptors here all came from a man aged 35 to 55 who had been exposed to COVID-19. CDR3s include the opening cysteine and the closing phenylalanine or tryptophan. A D gene is named only where the DNA matches it firmly. The size of a clone is reported for some rows only, either as once, few or many, or as a class for expanded clones.

V,D,J,size,DNA,CDR3
TRBV6-2/TRBV6-3,NA,TRBJ2-7,NA,TGTGCCAGCAGTTACCCCGGGACATCTTTTGAGCAGTACTTC,CASSYPGTSFEQYF
TRBV30,TRBD1,TRBJ1-1,NA,TGTGCCTGGAGTGAAGACAGGGTTGAAGCTTTCTTT,CAWSEDRVEAFF
TRBV28,NA,TRBJ1-2,NA,TGTGCCAGCAGTTTTCTGCCAGCACTAAACTATGGCTACACCTTC,CASSFLPALNYGYTF
TRBV5-1,TRBD2,TRBJ2-4,once,TGCGCCAGCCGAGCGGGAGGGAGCGGAAACATTCAGTACTTC,CASRAGGSGNIQYF
TRBV19,TRBD1,TRBJ1-1,NA,TGTGCCAGTAGTACAGAGCCCGGGACAGGGAACACTGAAGCTTTCTTT,CASSTEPGTGNTEAFF
TRBV29-1,TRBD2,TRBJ2-5,few,TGCAGCGTCGGGGTCCTAGCGGCTCAAGAGACCCAGTACTTC,CSVGVLAAQETQYF
TRBV11-3,NA,TRBJ1-1,NA,TGTGCCAGCAGCTTACGGGAGACGGGCATGAACACTGAAGCTTTCTTT,CASSLRETGMNTEAFF
TRBV30,NA,TRBJ2-7,NA,TGTGGCTGGAGTCGGGGCCCGGGACACCCATTTCCCTACGAGCAGTACTTC,CGWSRGPGHPFPYEQYF
TRBV29-1,NA,TRBJ1-1,NA,TGCAGCACCTCCAAGGGGTCGAACACTGAAGCTTTCTTT,CSTSKGSNTEAFF
TRBV6-5,TRBD1,TRBJ1-2,NA,TGTGCCAGCAGCTCCGGACAGGGTCATGGCTACACCTTC,CASSSGQGHGYTF
TRBV5-1,TRBD2,TRBJ2-1,NA,TGCGCCAGCAGCTTGGTTGGACTAGCGAGGAATGAGCAGTTCTTC,CASSLVGLARNEQFF
TRBV3-1/TRBV3-2,NA,TRBJ2-2,NA,TGTGCCAGCAGCCAAATTCCGGGTTCCACCGGGGAGCTGTTTTTT,CASSQIPGSTGELFF
TRBV18,NA,TRBJ1-5,few,TGTGCCAGCTCGCGGGACGGCGGAGTCAATCAGCCCCAGCATTTT,CASSRDGGVNQPQHF
TRBV2,NA,TRBJ2-7,once,TGTGCCAGCAGTGATCAGACTACGCCGTACTTC,CASSDQTTPYF
TRBV6-2/TRBV6-3,TRBD1,TRBJ2-5,NA,TGTGCCAGCAGTTACCTGGACAGGGTTGAGACCCAGTACTTC,CASSYLDRVETQYF
TRBV5-1,TRBD1,TRBJ1-1,NA,TGCGCCAGCAGCTGGACAGGGGTTGGCACTGAAGCTTTCTTT,CASSWTGVGTEAFF
TRBV11-2,TRBD2,TRBJ2-5,NA,TGTGCCAGCAGCTCCCGGACTAGCGTAGAAGAGACCCAGTACTTC,CASSSRTSVEETQYF
TRBV6-6,NA,TRBJ2-7,NA,TGTGCCAGCACCGAAGGGGGGGGAGGCTACGAGCAGTACTTC,CASTEGGGGYEQYF
TRBV27,TRBD1,TRBJ1-2,NA,TGTGCCAGCAGTTTACAGGGGGCAAAAGGCTACACCTTC,CASSLQGAKGYTF
TRBV11-1,NA,TRBJ1-6,NA,TGTGCCAGCAGCCCGGACAGAGCTAATTCACCCCTCCACTTT,CASSPDRANSPLHF
TRBV11-2,NA,TRBJ2-7,NA,TGTGCCAGCAGTCTCGACACGTACGAGCAGTACTTC,CASSLDTYEQYF
TRBV24-1,TRBD1,TRBJ2-2,NA,TGTGCCACCAGTGACCCGATGACAGGGGCGGCCGGGGAGCTGTTTTTT,CATSDPMTGAAGELFF
TRBV6-5,NA,TRBJ1-2,once,TGTGCCATCCAGGCGGGGTCCGGGCGTGGCTACACCTTC,CAIQAGSGRGYTF
TRBV28,NA,TRBJ2-7,NA,TGTGCCAGCAGTAGGGAGGTTTCCTACGAGCAGTACTTC,CASSREVSYEQYF
TRBV28,NA,TRBJ2-1,NA,TGTGCCAGCAGTTCATACAATGAGCAGTTCTTC,CASSSYNEQFF
TRBV18,NA,TRBJ1-1,NA,TGTGCCAGCTCACAGTCGAACTCCCGGGGCACTGAAGCTTTCTTT,CASSQSNSRGTEAFF
TRBV29-1,TRBD1,TRBJ2-7,NA,TGCAGCGTTAAAGGGACAGACTCCTACGAGCAGTACTTC,CSVKGTDSYEQYF
TRBV5-4,TRBD1,TRBJ1-2,NA,TGTGCCAGCAGCTTGACAGGGGTCTATGGCTACACCTTC,CASSLTGVYGYTF
TRBV28,NA,TRBJ1-2,NA,TGTGCCAGCAGTTTGCGACAGAAACTCTATGGCTACACCTTC,CASSLRQKLYGYTF
TRBV19,TRBD1,TRBJ1-1,NA,TGTGCCAGTAGATACGACAGGGACTCGTATGCTTTCTTT,CASRYDRDSYAFF
TRBV5-6,TRBD2,TRBJ2-1,once,TGTGCCAGCAGCTTGCTAGCGGGAGATTCCTACAATGAGCAGTTCTTC,CASSLLAGDSYNEQFF
TRBV18,NA,TRBJ2-2,NA,TGTGCCAGCTCACCCCTGGGACAGAACACCGGGGAGCTGTTTTTT,CASSPLGQNTGELFF
TRBV27,NA,TRBJ1-5,once,TGTGCCAGCAGTGAAGCGGGGACTAATCAGCCCCAGCATTTT,CASSEAGTNQPQHF
TRBV7-9,NA,TRBJ2-7,NA,TGTGCCAGCAGCTTAAGAGGCGCCTACGAGCAGTACTTC,CASSLRGAYEQYF
TRBV28,NA,TRBJ1-2,NA,TGTGCCAGCAGTGGGGGGGTTGGCTACACCTTC,CASSGGVGYTF
TRBV6-1,TRBD1,TRBJ1-3,NA,TGTGCCAGCAGTGGAGGGACAGGTCACCTTGGGAGCTCTGGAAACACCATATATTTT,CASSGGTGHLGSSGNTIYF
TRBV28,NA,TRBJ2-5,NA,TGTGCCAGCAGCCCCACTAGCCTCCAAGAGACCCAGTACTTC,CASSPTSLQETQYF
TRBV25-1,TRBD1,TRBJ2-5,NA,TGTGCCAGTACACCCCGGCCCGGGACAGGGGATAAAGAGACCCAGTACTTC,CASTPRPGTGDKETQYF
TRBV19,NA,TRBJ2-1,few,TGTGCCAGTAGTATCGGCGGGTCCTATCGTCCCTACAATGAGCAGTTCTTC,CASSIGGSYRPYNEQFF
TRBV24-1,NA,TRBJ2-3,NA,TGTGCCACCAGTGATATGTACACAGATACGCAGTATTTT,CATSDMYTDTQYF
TRBV27,NA,TRBJ2-1,NA,TGTGCCAGCAGTTTATCCCGCAATGAGCAGTTCTTC,CASSLSRNEQFF
TRBV11-3,NA,TRBJ2-7,NA,TGTGCCAGCAGCTTAGATCGGGGCGAGCAGTACTTC,CASSLDRGEQYF
TRBV19,TRBD1,TRBJ1-1,NA,TGTGCCAGTAGACCGACAGGGGGTATTTCCCTTGAAGCTTTCTTT,CASRPTGGISLEAFF
TRBV3-1/TRBV3-2,NA,TRBJ1-5,NA,TGTGCCCCAGGTCCGGGGGGGCAGCCCCAGCATTTT,CAPGPGGQPQHF
TRBV6-5,TRBD2,TRBJ2-1,NA,TGTGCCAGCAGCTTGACTAGCGGGACCTACAATGAGCAGTTCTTC,CASSLTSGTYNEQFF
TRBV5-4,TRBD2,TRBJ2-7,NA,TGTGCCAGCAGCCCAGCGCGTCTAGCGGGAGTAAACGAGCAGTACTTC,CASSPARLAGVNEQYF
TRBV29-1,TRBD1,TRBJ2-7,NA,TGCAGCGTCGGGACAGCCTCCTACGAGCAGTACTTC,CSVGTASYEQYF
TRBV5-1,TRBD1,TRBJ2-7,NA,TGCGCCAGCAGTGTGACAGGGGAAGCCTACGAGCAGTACTTC,CASSVTGEAYEQYF
TRBV27,TRBD2,TRBJ2-2,NA,TGTGCCAGCAGTTTAAGCCCCAGCGGGGCGGCCGGGGAGCTGTTTTTT,CASSLSPSGAAGELFF
TRBV4-1,NA,TRBJ1-2,NA,TGCGCCAGCAGCCAAATAACCAGGGGCCTAAACTATGGCTACACCTTC,CASSQITRGLNYGYTF